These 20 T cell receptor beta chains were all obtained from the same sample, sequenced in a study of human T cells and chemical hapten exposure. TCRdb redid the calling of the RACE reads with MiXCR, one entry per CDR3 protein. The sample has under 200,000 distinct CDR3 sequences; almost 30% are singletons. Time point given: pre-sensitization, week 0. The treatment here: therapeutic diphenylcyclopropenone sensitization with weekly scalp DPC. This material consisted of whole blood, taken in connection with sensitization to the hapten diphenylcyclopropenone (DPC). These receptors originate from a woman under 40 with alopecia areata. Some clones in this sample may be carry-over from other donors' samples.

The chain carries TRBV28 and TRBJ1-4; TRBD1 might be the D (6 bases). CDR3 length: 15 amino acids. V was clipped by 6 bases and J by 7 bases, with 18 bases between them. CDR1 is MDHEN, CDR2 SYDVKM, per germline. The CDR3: CASSTIGGGREKLFF. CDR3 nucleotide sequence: TGTGCCAGCAGCACAATCGGGGGGGGGCGTGAAAAACTGTTTTTT.

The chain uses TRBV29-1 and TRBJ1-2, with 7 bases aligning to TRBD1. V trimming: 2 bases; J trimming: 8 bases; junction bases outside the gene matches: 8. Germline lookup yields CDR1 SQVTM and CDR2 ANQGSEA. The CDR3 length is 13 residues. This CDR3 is CSVERTGERGYTF. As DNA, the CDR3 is TGCAGCGTTGAACGGACAGGCGAGAGGGGCTACACCTTC.

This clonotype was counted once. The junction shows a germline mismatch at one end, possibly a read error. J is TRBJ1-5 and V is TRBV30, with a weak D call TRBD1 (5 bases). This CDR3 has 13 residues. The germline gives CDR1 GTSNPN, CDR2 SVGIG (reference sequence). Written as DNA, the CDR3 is TGTGTCTGGAGTGGACAAGTCAATCAGCCCCAGCATTTT. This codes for CVWSGQVNQPQHF.

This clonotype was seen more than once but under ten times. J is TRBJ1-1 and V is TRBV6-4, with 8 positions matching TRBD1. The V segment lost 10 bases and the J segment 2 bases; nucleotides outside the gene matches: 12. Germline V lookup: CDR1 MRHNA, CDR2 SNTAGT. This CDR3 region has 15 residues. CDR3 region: CATKASQGANTEAFF. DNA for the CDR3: TGTGCCACCAAAGCGAGTCAGGGGGCTAACACTGAAGCTTTCTTT.

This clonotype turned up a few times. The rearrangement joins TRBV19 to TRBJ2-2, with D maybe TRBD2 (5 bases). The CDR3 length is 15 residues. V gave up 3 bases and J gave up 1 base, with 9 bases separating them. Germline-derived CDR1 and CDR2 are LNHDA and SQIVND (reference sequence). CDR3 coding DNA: TGTGCCAGTAGTATCCTAGCCGTGAACACCGGGGAGCTGTTTTTT. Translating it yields CASSILAVNTGELFF.

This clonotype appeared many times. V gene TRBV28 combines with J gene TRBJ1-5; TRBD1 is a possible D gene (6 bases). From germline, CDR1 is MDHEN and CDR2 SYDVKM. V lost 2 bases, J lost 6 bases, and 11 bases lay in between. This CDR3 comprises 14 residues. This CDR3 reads CASSLGQGSQPQHF. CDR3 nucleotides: TGTGCCAGCAGTTTAGGGCAGGGGAGTCAGCCCCAGCATTTT.

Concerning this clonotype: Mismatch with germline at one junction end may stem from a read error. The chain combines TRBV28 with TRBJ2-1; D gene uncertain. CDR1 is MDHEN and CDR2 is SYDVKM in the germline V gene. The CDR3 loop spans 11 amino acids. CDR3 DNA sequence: TGTGCCAGCAGCCTAACCAATGAGCAGTCCTTC. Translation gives CASSLTNEQSF.

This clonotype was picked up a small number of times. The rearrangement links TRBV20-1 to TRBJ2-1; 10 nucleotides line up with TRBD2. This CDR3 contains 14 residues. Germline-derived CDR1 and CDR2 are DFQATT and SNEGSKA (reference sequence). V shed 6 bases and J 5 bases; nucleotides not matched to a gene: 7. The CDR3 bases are TGCAGTGCCCGTAGCGGGAGGACTCACAATGAGCAGTTCTTC. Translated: CSARSGRTHNEQFF.

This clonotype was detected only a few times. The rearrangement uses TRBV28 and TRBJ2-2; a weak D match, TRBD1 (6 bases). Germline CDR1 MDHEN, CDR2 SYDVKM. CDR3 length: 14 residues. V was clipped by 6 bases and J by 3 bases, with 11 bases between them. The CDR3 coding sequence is TGTGCCAGCAGGCTCCCAGGGGACACCGGGGAGCTGTTTTTT. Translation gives CASRLPGDTGELFF.

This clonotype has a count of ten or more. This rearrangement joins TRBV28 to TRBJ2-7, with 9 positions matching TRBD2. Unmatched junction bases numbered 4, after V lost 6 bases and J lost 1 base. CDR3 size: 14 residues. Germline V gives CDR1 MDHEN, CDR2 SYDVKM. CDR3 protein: CASSLLAGSYEQYF. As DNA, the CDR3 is TGTGCCAGCAGCCTCCTAGCGGGGTCCTACGAGCAGTACTTC.

CDR3 amino acids: CSVEEGALGTEAFF. The CDR3 DNA follows: TGCAGCGTTGAAGAAGGGGCCTTGGGCACTGAAGCTTTCTTT. The genes are TRBV29-1 and TRBJ1-1, with TRBD1 as a possible D gene (5 bases). Germline V CDR1 and CDR2: SQVTM, ANQGSEA. The CDR3 totals 14 residues. Trimming stripped 0 bases from V and 4 bases from J, with 12 bases between.

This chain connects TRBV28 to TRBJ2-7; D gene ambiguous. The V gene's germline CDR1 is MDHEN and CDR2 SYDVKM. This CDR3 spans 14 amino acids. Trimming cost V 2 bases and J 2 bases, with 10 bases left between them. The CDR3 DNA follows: TGTGCCAGCAGTTTAGGCCAGCACGCCTACGAGCAGTACTTC. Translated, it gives CASSLGQHAYEQYF.

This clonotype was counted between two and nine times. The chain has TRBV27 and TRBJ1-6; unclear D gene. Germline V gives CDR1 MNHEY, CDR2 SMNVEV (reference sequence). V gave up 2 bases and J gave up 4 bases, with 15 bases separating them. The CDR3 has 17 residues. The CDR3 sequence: CASSLVGSSSYNSPLHF. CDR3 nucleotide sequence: TGTGCCAGCAGTTTAGTAGGGTCTAGCAGTTATAATTCACCCCTCCACTTT.

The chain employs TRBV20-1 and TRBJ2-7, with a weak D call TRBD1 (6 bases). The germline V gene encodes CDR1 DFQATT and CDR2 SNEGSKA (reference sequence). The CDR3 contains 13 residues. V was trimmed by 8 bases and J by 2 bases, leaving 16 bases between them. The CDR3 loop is CSPTGKNAYEQYF. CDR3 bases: TGCAGTCCCACAGGGAAGAACGCCTACGAGCAGTACTTC.

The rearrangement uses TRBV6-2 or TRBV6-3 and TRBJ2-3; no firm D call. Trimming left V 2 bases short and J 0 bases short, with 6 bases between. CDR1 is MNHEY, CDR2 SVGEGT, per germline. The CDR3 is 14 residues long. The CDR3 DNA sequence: TGTGCCAGCAGTTACAGAGACAGCACAGATACGCAGTATTTT. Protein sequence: CASSYRDSTDTQYF.

DNA for the CDR3: TGTGCCAGCAGCCAGGAGCTGGATGAGCAGTTCTTC. It specifies CASSQELDEQFF. The V and J genes are TRBV7-2 and TRBJ2-1; D call uncertain. V lost 5 bases and J lost 8, with 10 bases in between. The germline CDR1 and CDR2 sequences are SGHTA and FQGNSA. CDR3 length equals 12 residues.

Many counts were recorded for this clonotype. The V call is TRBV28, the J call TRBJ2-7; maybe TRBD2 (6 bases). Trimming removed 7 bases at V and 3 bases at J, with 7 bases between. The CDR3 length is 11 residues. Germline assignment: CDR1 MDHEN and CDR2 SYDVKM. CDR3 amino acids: CASIGSYEQYF. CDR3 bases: TGTGCCAGCATCGGGAGCTACGAGCAGTACTTC.

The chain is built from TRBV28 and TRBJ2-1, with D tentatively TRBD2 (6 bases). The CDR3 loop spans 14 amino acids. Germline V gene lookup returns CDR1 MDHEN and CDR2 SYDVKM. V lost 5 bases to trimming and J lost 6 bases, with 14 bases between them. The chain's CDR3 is CASSGRLVANEQFF. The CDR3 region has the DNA TGTGCCAGCAGTGGGAGACTAGTCGCCAATGAGCAGTTCTTC.

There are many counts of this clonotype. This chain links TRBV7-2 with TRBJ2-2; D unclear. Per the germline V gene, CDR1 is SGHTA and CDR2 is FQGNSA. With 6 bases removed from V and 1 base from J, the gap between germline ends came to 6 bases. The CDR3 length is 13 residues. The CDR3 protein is CASSLRNTGELFF. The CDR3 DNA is TGTGCCAGCAGTTTAAGGAACACCGGGGAGCTGTTTTTT.

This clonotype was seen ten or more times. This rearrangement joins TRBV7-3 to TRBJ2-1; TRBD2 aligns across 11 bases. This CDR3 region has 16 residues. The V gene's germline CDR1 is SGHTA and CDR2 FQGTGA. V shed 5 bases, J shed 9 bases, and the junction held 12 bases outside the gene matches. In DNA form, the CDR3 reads TGTGCCAGCAGCATCAGTAGCGGGGGGGCCGCGGGTGAGCAGTTCTTC. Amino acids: CASSISSGGAAGEQFF.